A selection of T cell receptor beta chains follows, all from one sample in a study of T-cell memory formation after mild COVID-19. TCRdb re-called the 5' RACE reads through MiXCR, storing one row per CDR3 protein. The sample yields roughly 110,000 distinct CDR3 sequences, approximately 15% seen once. The sequencing sample was made of PBMCs or a T cell subset sorted from them (not recorded which). The receptors come from a man aged 18 to 29 who had mild COVID-19 (a few samples of this study predate the infection). Cell type and time point are not known. Both conserved end residues are part of each CDR3. D genes are given only for firm matches. Size tells how often a clone was seen (once, few, many) or the class of an expanded clone, and some rows leave it out.

J gene: TRBJ1-5; D gene: -; V gene: TRBV25-1; clone size: few; CDR3 DNA: TGTGCCAGCAGTCAGACGGATAGCAATCAGCCCCAGCATTTT; CDR3 protein: CASSQTDSNQPQHF
J gene: TRBJ2-1; D gene: -; V gene: TRBV12-3/TRBV12-4; clone size: few; CDR3 DNA: TGTGCCAGCTCATCCGGGGCGGGGGCGGGCGGAGAGCAGTTCTTC; CDR3 protein: CASSSGAGAGGEQFF
J gene: TRBJ2-1; D gene: TRBD2; V gene: TRBV7-8; clone size: -; CDR3 DNA: TGTGCCAGCAGCTGGGGCGGGGGGGACAATGAGCAGTTCTTC; CDR3 protein: CASSWGGGDNEQFF
J gene: TRBJ1-2; D gene: -; V gene: TRBV20-1; clone size: -; CDR3 DNA: TGCAGTGCTAGAGTTCGAGGGGTTGTCGGCTACACCTTC; CDR3 protein: CSARVRGVVGYTF
J gene: TRBJ2-1; D gene: TRBD2; V gene: TRBV7-8; clone size: -; CDR3 DNA: TGTGCCAGCAGCCCCCTACGGGGCGCGGGGGATGAGCAGTTCTTC; CDR3 protein: CASSPLRGAGDEQFF
J gene: TRBJ2-6; D gene: -; V gene: TRBV4-3; clone size: many; CDR3 DNA: TGCGCCAGCAGCCATACTACAGGCTCTGGGGCCAACGTCCTGACTTTC; CDR3 protein: CASSHTTGSGANVLTF
J gene: TRBJ1-6; D gene: -; V gene: TRBV7-6; clone size: -; CDR3 DNA: TGTGCCAGCAGCGGGGGGGTCAGAAGGAGATCACCCCTCCACTTT; CDR3 protein: CASSGGVRRRSPLHF
J gene: TRBJ2-7; D gene: TRBD1; V gene: TRBV6-5; clone size: few; CDR3 DNA: TGTGCCAGCAGTTTACAGGGGGCTGGTCACGAGCAGTACTTC; CDR3 protein: CASSLQGAGHEQYF
J gene: TRBJ2-1; D gene: -; V gene: TRBV4-1; clone size: many; CDR3 DNA: TGCGCCAGCAGCCAAGAACCGAACTACAATGAGCAGTTCTTC; CDR3 protein: CASSQEPNYNEQFF
J gene: TRBJ2-7; D gene: -; V gene: TRBV7-9; clone size: -; CDR3 DNA: TGTGCCAGCACCCCGGGCGCGGGCTTCTACGAGCAGTACTTC; CDR3 protein: CASTPGAGFYEQYF